This TCR beta chain was observed in a study of cytomegalovirus exposure and HLA in healthy donors. For this clone: What it binds is unknown.

The assay was immunoSEQ multiplex PCR, and TCRdb's table has in-frame clones only and misses some. The data show 100,000 to 150,000 clones, about 91% seen once. General study points: One later analysis, an examination of the 100 to 150 validation repertoires, found that first-cohort TCR clusters tended to co-occur in them. Cytomegalovirus-associated status was assigned to about 150 TCR beta chains.

The specimen sequenced was PBMCs. This clonotype originated in a woman younger than 30 in good health and CMV-seronegative.

CDR3 DNA: TGTGCCAGCAGCCCACCCGGGACAGGGTACACTGAAGCTTTCTTT. Protein: CASSPPGTGYTEAFF. The chain carries TRBV4-2 and TRBJ1-1; 9 positions match TRBD1. CDR3 size: 15 residues. The germline CDR1 and CDR2 sequences are LGHNA and YNFKEQ. Trimming took 4 bases from V and 3 from J; bases not matched to a gene: 6.